One sample yielded the 30 T cell receptor beta chains listed below, sequenced in a study of CD8+ T cells in alopecia areata. Investigators isolated RNA and reverse transcribed it into cDNA to act as the sequencing template. Repertoires were generated with immunoSEQ multiplex PCR, while TCRdb's copy carries only in-frame clones and drops some. The sample comprises 150,000 to 200,000 clones, roughly 60% of which are singletons, and about 1.7% rests with the top ten. Sample: CD4+ T cells sorted from blood, taken at week 0. The receptors derive from a human donor with alopecia areata.

This clone has a single count. The chain links TRBV29-1 to TRBJ2-7, with 8 bases that match TRBD1. The CDR3 is 16 residues long. The germline gives CDR1 SQVTM, CDR2 ANQGSEA. V lost 4 bases to trimming and J lost 0 bases; unmatched junction nucleotides: 11. The DNA for the CDR3 is TGCAGCGTTGTAAAATACCGGGACAGGTTCTCCTACGAGCAGTACTTC. Translating it yields CSVVKYRDRFSYEQYF.

This clone occurred a few times. The rearrangement uses TRBV7-2 and TRBJ1-2; unclear D gene. Germline lookup yields CDR1 SGHTA and CDR2 FQGNSA. V lost 2 bases, J lost 1 base, and 5 bases lay in between. The CDR3 runs to 13 residues. CDR3: CASSLTNNYGYTF. The DNA of the CDR3 is TGTGCCAGCAGCTTAACGAATAACTATGGCTACACCTTC. The complete variable domain, with remaining parts taken from reference TRBV7-2 and TRBJ1-2, reads GAGVSQSPSNKVTEKGKDVELRCDPISGHTALYWYRQSLGQGLEFLIYFQGNSAPDKSGLPSDRFSAERTGGSVSTLTIQRTQQEDSAVYLCASSLTNNYGYTFGSGTRLTVV.

This chain joins TRBV29-1 and TRBJ1-2, with 9 nucleotides matching TRBD1. The V segment lost 1 base and the J segment 2 bases; nucleotides outside the gene matches: 2. This CDR3 is built from 14 residues. The germline V gene encodes CDR1 SQVTM and CDR2 ANQGSEA. CDR3 sequence: CSVEGTGENYGYTF. CDR3 bases: TGCAGCGTTGAAGGGACAGGGGAGAACTATGGCTACACCTTC.

The CDR3 bases are TGTGCCACCAGCAGAGCGGGGGGGCAGACAGATACGCAGTATTTT. Amino acid sequence: CATSRAGGQTDTQYF. This sequence joins TRBV15 and TRBJ2-3; TRBD2 agrees at 8 bases. V was clipped by 1 base and J by 3 bases; unmatched bases: 3. Germline V CDR1 and CDR2: LNHNV, YYDKDF (reference sequence). The CDR3 has 15 residues.

This chain links TRBV2 with TRBJ1-1; possible D gene TRBD1, 6 bases. Looked up from germline, CDR1 is SNHLY and CDR2 is FYNNEI. V shed 8 bases and J shed 8 bases, with 21 bases lying between them. CDR3 length: 14 amino acids. CDR3 in DNA: TGTGCCAGCTTTCGGGGGGCGCGGGGCTTCGAAGCTTTCTTT. Translated, it gives CASFRGARGFEAFF.

V gene TRBV5-1 combines with J gene TRBJ2-2; no reliable D call. Trimming shortened V by 1 base and J by 2 bases, and 12 bases separated the two germline ends. CDR1 is SGHRS and CDR2 is YFSETQ in the germline V gene. The CDR3 is made up of 16 amino acids. CDR3 residues: CASSLRMNLNTGELFF. The CDR3 DNA reads TGCGCCAGCAGCTTGAGGATGAACCTTAACACCGGGGAGCTGTTTTTT. Full variable domain (missing parts from reference TRBV5-1 and TRBJ2-2): KAGVTQTPRYLIKTRGQQVTLSCSPISGHRSVSWYQQTPGQGLQFLFEYFSETQRNKGNFPGRFSGRQFSNSRSEMNVSTLELGDSALYLCASSLRMNLNTGELFFGEGSRLTVL.

This clone has a handful of counts. The genes are TRBV4-3 and TRBJ2-3, with 8 bases lining up with TRBD1. CDR3 length: 15 residues. Per germline, CDR1 LGHNA and CDR2 YSLEER. The V and J ends lost 0 bases and 4 bases, in that order; junction bases with no gene match: 3. The CDR3 DNA sequence: TGCGCCAGCAGCCAAGATCAGGGGGCAGCAGATACGCAGTATTTT. This gives the protein CASSQDQGAADTQYF.

The J gene is TRBJ2-6, the V gene TRBV5-6, with 9 bases identical to TRBD1. Germline V gives CDR1 SGHDT, CDR2 YYEEEE. V lost 4 bases and J lost 4; bases outside the gene matches: 9. This CDR3 contains 17 residues. The CDR3 nucleotides read TGTGCCAGCAGCCCAAGGACAGGGGCCGACGGGGCCAACGTCCTGACTTTC. Translating gives CASSPRTGADGANVLTF.

The chain recombines TRBV9 with TRBJ2-3; perhaps TRBD1 as D (6 bases). V was trimmed by 3 bases and J by 2 bases, leaving 13 bases between them. The CDR3 is made up of 15 amino acids. The germline gives CDR1 SGDLS, CDR2 YYNGEE. CDR3 loop: CASSASRGLTDTQYF. The CDR3, as DNA: TGTGCCAGCAGCGCATCCAGGGGCCTCACAGATACGCAGTATTTT.

The chain employs TRBV7-2 and TRBJ1-6; D gene ambiguous. Germline V lookup: CDR1 SGHTA, CDR2 FQGNSA. V shed 1 base and J shed 10 bases, with 11 bases lying between them. CDR3 length: 14 amino acids. CDR3 amino acids: CASSLGPRASPLHF. The DNA of the CDR3 is TGTGCCAGCAGCTTAGGTCCGCGGGCCTCACCCCTCCACTTT.

The rearrangement links TRBV4-1 to TRBJ1-4; D is undetermined. The length of the CDR3 is 14 residues. Looked up from germline, CDR1 is MGHRA and CDR2 is YSYEKL. V was cut by 6 bases and J by 2 bases, with 10 bases left in between. The CDR3 loop is CASSGLGTNEKLFF. The CDR3, as DNA: TGCGCCAGCAGTGGACTTGGTACTAATGAAAAACTGTTTTTT.

This clone has more than one count but fewer than ten. This sequence joins TRBV29-1 and TRBJ2-7, with D hard to call. Trimming took 3 bases from V and 5 from J, leaving 11 bases between them. Germline V CDR1 and CDR2: SQVTM, ANQGSEA. The CDR3 contains 12 residues. The CDR3 DNA is TGCAGCGTTGAGGTTACGGGTAACGAGCAGTACTTC. The encoded protein is CSVEVTGNEQYF.

The chain is built from TRBV7-3 and TRBJ1-1; no clear D. There are 13 residues in the CDR3. The germline V and J ends were trimmed by 1 base and 2 bases, with 5 bases remaining between them. Germline assignment: CDR1 SGHTA and CDR2 FQGTGA. CDR3: CASSLMYNTEAFF. In DNA, the CDR3 is TGTGCCAGCAGCTTAATGTACAACACTGAAGCTTTCTTT. The full variable domain, in which reference TRBV7-3 and TRBJ1-1 provide the parts outside the CDR3, is GAGVSQTPSNKVTEKGKYVELRCDPISGHTALYWYRQSLGQGPEFLIYFQGTGAADDSGLPNDRFFAVRPEGSVSTLKIQRTERGDSAVYLCASSLMYNTEAFFGQGTRLTVV.

The V and J genes are TRBV4-3 and TRBJ1-2; D is ambiguous. Deletions cut 0 bases from V and 8 bases from J, with 13 bases between. Germline V gives CDR1 LGHNA, CDR2 YSLEER. There are 14 residues in the CDR3. The CDR3 nucleotides are TGCGCCAGCAGCCAAGATCTCGGCCCTGGCGGCTACACCTTC. Amino acid sequence: CASSQDLGPGGYTF.

This chain links TRBV30 with TRBJ2-1; tentatively, D is TRBD1 (6 bases). V shed 2 bases and J shed 0 bases, with 11 bases lying between them. The CDR3 has 15 amino acids. Germline CDR1 GTSNPN, CDR2 SVGIG (reference sequence). The CDR3 is CAWSPRGSSYNEQFF. CDR3 nucleotide sequence: TGTGCCTGGAGTCCCAGGGGAAGCTCCTACAATGAGCAGTTCTTC.

The chain couples TRBV7-2 to TRBJ2-1; 8 bases align to TRBD1. CDR1 and CDR2 from the germline V gene are SGHTA and FQGNSA. There are 15 residues in the CDR3. The trim removed 5 bases at V and 4 bases at J, leaving 7 bases unmatched. The CDR3: CASSQGAPAYNEQFF. The CDR3 nucleotides read TGTGCCAGCAGCCAGGGGGCCCCAGCGTACAATGAGCAGTTCTTC.

The V gene is TRBV5-1, the J gene TRBJ1-4; no firm D call. Trimming pared 0 bases from V and 2 bases from J, leaving 11 bases between. The CDR3 contains 16 residues. Germline assignment: CDR1 SGHRS and CDR2 YFSETQ. In nucleotides, the CDR3 is TGCGCCAGCAGCTTGGTGGCGGGGAAGACTAATGAAAAACTGTTTTTT. Encoded protein: CASSLVAGKTNEKLFF. Looking up the rest from reference TRBV5-1 and TRBJ1-4 gives the full variable domain: KAGVTQTPRYLIKTRGQQVTLSCSPISGHRSVSWYQQTPGQGLQFLFEYFSETQRNKGNFPGRFSGRQFSNSRSEMNVSTLELGDSALYLCASSLVAGKTNEKLFFGSGTQLSVL.

The rearrangement links TRBV6-5 to TRBJ1-4; the D gene is possibly TRBD1 (5 bases). The CDR3 runs 15 residues. The V end was cut by 0 bases, the J end by 8 bases, with 13 bases between. Per germline, CDR1 MNHEY and CDR2 SVGAGI. CDR3 bases: TGTGCCAGCAGTTACTCCTCCTATGGACAAGAAAAACTGTTTTTT. It codes for CASSYSSYGQEKLFF.

The chain carries TRBV5-1 and TRBJ1-6, with no clear D. CDR1 is SGHRS and CDR2 is YFSETQ in the germline V gene. Trimming removed 4 bases at V and 8 bases at J, with 16 bases between. The CDR3 is made up of 15 amino acids. Here the CDR3 reads CASSPSGSKDSPLHF. For the CDR3, the DNA is TGCGCCAGCAGCCCATCCGGGTCAAAGGATTCACCCCTCCACTTT.

This clone was picked up a small number of times. The J gene is TRBJ2-7, the V gene TRBV19; 7 nucleotides match TRBD1. V was pared by 4 bases and J by 2 bases, with 8 bases of the junction left unmatched. CDR3 size: 15 residues. Per the germline V gene, CDR1 is LNHDA and CDR2 is SQIVND (reference sequence). CDR3: CASSTSLGQTYEQYF. The DNA of the CDR3 is TGTGCCAGTAGTACCTCCCTGGGACAGACCTACGAGCAGTACTTC. The full variable domain, with the rest looked up from reference TRBV19 and TRBJ2-7, is DGGITQSPKYLFRKEGQNVTLSCEQNLNHDAMYWYRQDPGQGLRLIYYSQIVNDFQKGDIAEGYSVSREKKESFPLTVTSAQKNPTAFYLCASSTSLGQTYEQYFGPGTRLTVT.

The V gene is TRBV27, the J gene TRBJ1-5; 9 bases align to TRBD1. The V segment lost 10 bases and the J segment 2 bases; nucleotides outside the gene matches: 9. In germline, CDR1 is MNHEY, CDR2 SMNVEV (reference sequence). CDR3 length equals 15 residues. CDR3 residues: CATRDRALGNQPQHF. The DNA for the CDR3 is TGTGCCACCAGGGACAGGGCGTTAGGCAATCAGCCCCAGCATTTT.

This clone was counted only a few times. This sequence joins TRBV2 and TRBJ2-5; 7 nucleotides line up with TRBD2. V was pared by 5 bases and J by 5 bases, with 8 bases of the junction left unmatched. Germline-derived CDR1 and CDR2 are SNHLY and FYNNEI. The CDR3 extends over 14 amino acids. CDR3 sequence reads: CASSSSGRGETQYF. DNA of the CDR3: TGTGCCAGCAGTTCCAGCGGGCGGGGGGAGACCCAGTACTTC.

The chain has TRBV29-1 and TRBJ1-1; D not certain. CDR1 is SQVTM, CDR2 ANQGSEA, per germline. This CDR3 comprises 10 residues. V was cut by 7 bases and J by 5 bases, with 8 bases left in between. This CDR3 reads CSGVLTEAFF. DNA of the CDR3: TGCAGCGGGGTTTTGACTGAAGCTTTCTTT. Combining the CDR3 with reference TRBV29-1 and TRBJ1-1 gives the whole variable domain SAVISQKPSRDICQRGTSLTIQCQVDSQVTMMFWYRQQPGQSLTLIATANQGSEATYESGFVIDKFPISRPNLTFSTLTVSNMSPEDSSIYLCSGVLTEAFFGQGTRLTVV.

This clone was seen a few times. The chain recombines TRBV11-1 with TRBJ2-3; TRBD2 matches at 11 bases. V was clipped by 6 bases and J by 2 bases; unmatched bases: 4. The CDR3 totals 15 residues. Germline V gene sequence: CDR1 SGHAT, CDR2 FQDESV (reference sequence). The CDR3, as DNA: TGTGCCAGCAGTGCGGGACTAGCGGACACAGATACGCAGTATTTT. Translation gives CASSAGLADTDTQYF. The whole variable domain, remainder taken from reference TRBV11-1 and TRBJ2-3, is EAEVAQSPRYKITEKSQAVAFWCDPISGHATLYWYRQILGQGPELLVQFQDESVVDDSQLPKDRFSAERLKGVDSTLKIQPAELGDSAMYLCASSAGLADTDTQYFGPGTRLTVL.

The V call is TRBV5-1, the J call TRBJ2-2; TRBD2 aligns across 14 bases. The germline CDR1 and CDR2 sequences are SGHRS and YFSETQ. CDR3 length: 16 residues. J was trimmed by 5 bases and V by 6 bases; bases with no gene match: 6. CDR3 sequence (DNA): TGCGCCAGCACGACAAGGACTAGCGGGGGGACCGGGGAGCTGTTTTTT. Translated, it gives CASTTRTSGGTGELFF.

A few counts support this clone. The chain employs TRBV30 and TRBJ2-2, with D possibly being TRBD1 (5 bases). V was trimmed by 4 bases and J by 1 base, leaving 19 bases between them. The CDR3 covers 17 residues. Germline values: CDR1 GTSNPN, CDR2 SVGIG (reference sequence). CDR3 amino acids: CAWMVSWGRMNTGELFF. The CDR3 DNA reads as TGTGCCTGGATGGTATCGTGGGGCAGGATGAACACCGGGGAGCTGTTTTTT.

Only a few counts were recorded for this clone. The chain uses TRBV2 and TRBJ1-5; D is possibly TRBD1 (6 bases). The CDR3 runs to 15 residues. Per germline, CDR1 SNHLY and CDR2 FYNNEI. Trimming removed 8 bases at V and 3 bases at J, with 17 bases between. This CDR3 is CASGEQGGNNQPQHF. DNA of the CDR3: TGTGCCAGCGGGGAACAGGGAGGGAACAATCAGCCCCAGCATTTT.

The V call is TRBV30, the J call TRBJ1-1, with D possibly being TRBD1 (5 bases). Germline V CDR1 and CDR2: GTSNPN, SVGIG (reference sequence). V was shortened by 0 bases and J by 6 bases, with 11 bases between the two germline ends. The CDR3 extends over 13 amino acids. The CDR3 bases are TGTGCCTGGAGTGTCAACCAAGGGGCTGAAGCTTTCTTT. This translates into CAWSVNQGAEAFF. The full variable domain, rest sourced from reference TRBV30 and TRBJ1-1, is SQTIHQWPATLVQPVGSPLSLECTVEGTSNPNLYWYRQAAGRGLQLLFYSVGIGQISSEVPQNLSASRPQDRQFILSSKKLLLSDSGFYLCAWSVNQGAEAFFGQGTRLTVV.

This chain links TRBV30 with TRBJ2-6, with no clear D. Germline values: CDR1 GTSNPN, CDR2 SVGIG (reference sequence). The CDR3 loop spans 11 amino acids. Trimming left V 5 bases short and J 4 bases short, with 3 bases between. CDR3 sequence: CAWQGANVLTF. CDR3 in DNA: TGTGCCTGGCAGGGGGCCAACGTCCTGACTTTC.

The chain uses TRBV30 and TRBJ1-6, with D possibly TRBD1 on 6 matching bases. Trimming left V 3 bases short and J 8 bases short, with 14 bases between. Germline CDR1 GTSNPN, CDR2 SVGIG (reference sequence). CDR3 length: 14 residues. The CDR3 DNA reads as TGTGCCTGGAGCCAGGGGTCAGGGTATTCACCCCTCCACTTT. Its translation: CAWSQGSGYSPLHF.